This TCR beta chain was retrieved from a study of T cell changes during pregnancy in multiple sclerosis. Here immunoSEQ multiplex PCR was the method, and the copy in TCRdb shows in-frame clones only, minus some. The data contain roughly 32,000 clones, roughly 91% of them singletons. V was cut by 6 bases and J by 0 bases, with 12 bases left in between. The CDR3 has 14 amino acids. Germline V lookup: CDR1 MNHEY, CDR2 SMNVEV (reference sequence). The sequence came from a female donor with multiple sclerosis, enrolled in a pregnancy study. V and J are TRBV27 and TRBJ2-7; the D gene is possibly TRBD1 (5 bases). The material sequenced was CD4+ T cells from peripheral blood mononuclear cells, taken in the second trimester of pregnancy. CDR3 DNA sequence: TGTGCCAGCAGGTGGACAAAGAGCTCCTACGAGCAGTACTTC. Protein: CASRWTKSSYEQYF.